This T cell receptor beta chain originates from a study of beta chain features in type 1 diabetes. For the study at large: All samples together contributed 100 million to 120 million sorted cells for examination.

The investigators reverse transcribed all of the isolated RNA, so they sequenced expressed TCRB transcripts. TCRdb's table, derived via immunoSEQ multiplex PCR, lists solely in-frame clones and lacks some. Of about 620,000 clones listed, about a sixth are singletons. This clone has more than one count but fewer than ten. The antigen is undetermined. Study-wide points: When VDJ junctions were examined, type 1 diabetes patients showed fewer insertions and more deletions.

The germline V and J ends were trimmed by 1 base and 0 bases, with 7 bases remaining between them. The CDR3 is 15 amino acids. Germline assignment: CDR1 MGHRA and CDR2 YSYEKL. The clonotype originates from a man younger than 30 in good health. This sequence joins TRBV4-1 and TRBJ2-1; no firm D call. Material: naive CD4+ T cells from blood. The CDR3 reads CASSQVVSSYNEQFF. For the CDR3, the DNA is TGCGCCAGCAGCCAAGTGGTGAGCTCCTACAATGAGCAGTTCTTC.